Below are 27 T cell receptor beta chains sequenced from a single sample in a study of CD8+ T cells in alopecia areata. Regarding treatment: oral pan-JAK inhibitor, 5-10 mg twice daily. After isolation, RNA underwent reverse transcription to generate cDNA as the sequencing template. Libraries were prepared by immunoSEQ multiplex PCR; TCRdb keeps only in-frame clonotypes and omits some of them. Of about 250,000 clones detected, about 60% appear once; the ten largest clones hold about 0.9%. The sequenced sample was CD4+ T cells sorted from blood, obtained between weeks 51 and 54, from a patient treated with tofacitinib. The source is a human donor with alopecia areata.

The chain uses TRBV11-2 and TRBJ2-3, with 9 bases identical to TRBD1. The V and J ends lost 6 bases and 1 base, in that order; junction bases with no gene match: 5. Germline V CDR1 and CDR2: SGHAT, FQNNGV. The CDR3 has 15 amino acids. The DNA for the CDR3 is TGTGCCAGCAGTCACAGGGGGCAAGGCACAGATACGCAGTATTTT. Amino acids: CASSHRGQGTDTQYF. The whole variable domain, remainder taken from reference TRBV11-2 and TRBJ2-3, is EAGVAQSPRYKIIEKRQSVAFWCNPISGHATLYWYQQILGQGPKLLIQFQNNGVVDDSQLPKDRFSAERLKGVDSTLKIQPAKLEDSAVYLCASSHRGQGTDTQYFGPGTRLTVL.

J is TRBJ1-6 and V is TRBV30; no clear D gene. The CDR3 spans 12 residues. Trimming stripped 0 bases from V and 8 bases from J, with 5 bases between. Germline values: CDR1 GTSNPN, CDR2 SVGIG (reference sequence). The CDR3 sequence is CAWSVSDSPLHF. As DNA, the CDR3 is TGTGCCTGGAGTGTAAGTGATTCACCCCTCCACTTT. The whole variable domain, filled in from reference TRBV30 and TRBJ1-6, reads SQTIHQWPATLVQPVGSPLSLECTVEGTSNPNLYWYRQAAGRGLQLLFYSVGIGQISSEVPQNLSASRPQDRQFILSSKKLLLSDSGFYLCAWSVSDSPLHFGNGTRLTVT.

The chain recombines TRBV29-1 with TRBJ1-1; maybe TRBD1 (5 bases). Germline V CDR1 and CDR2: SQVTM, ANQGSEA. The V and J ends lost 7 bases and 5 bases respectively, with 17 bases between them. The CDR3 extends over 13 amino acids. CDR3 sequence reads: CSEKVQGGTEAFF. For the CDR3, the DNA is TGCAGCGAGAAGGTCCAGGGAGGGACTGAAGCTTTCTTT.

The chain is built from TRBV7-2 and TRBJ2-5, with a tentative D call TRBD2 (5 bases). The CDR3 has 13 amino acids. The V gene's germline CDR1 is SGHTA and CDR2 FQGNSA. Trimming cost V 2 bases and J 5 bases, with 9 bases left between them. The CDR3 sequence is CASSLSGWETQYF. The CDR3 DNA reads TGTGCCAGCAGCTTAAGCGGTTGGGAGACCCAGTACTTC.

The table lists this clone with a few counts. The V and J genes are TRBV4-1 and TRBJ2-5; no clear D. Germline lookup yields CDR1 MGHRA and CDR2 YSYEKL. Trimming removed 2 bases at V and 5 bases at J, with 9 bases between. This CDR3 spans 13 amino acids. The CDR3 loop reads CASSQTLGETQYF. CDR3 in DNA: TGCGCCAGCAGCCAAACTCTCGGGGAGACCCAGTACTTC.

This chain connects TRBV9 to TRBJ2-5; no clear D gene. The CDR3 spans 16 residues. Germline values: CDR1 SGDLS, CDR2 YYNGEE. Trimming removed 0 bases at V and 2 bases at J, with 14 bases between. In DNA, the CDR3 is TGTGCCAGCAGCGTAGCTAGGTCAAAGGGACAAGAGACCCAGTACTTC. This translates into CASSVARSKGQETQYF.

The rearrangement links TRBV23-1 to TRBJ2-3; D gene ambiguous. TRBV23-1 is flagged as an ORF with uncertain function. Trimming shortened V by 9 bases and J by 0 bases, and 19 bases separated the two germline ends. CDR3 length equals 16 residues. This chain's CDR3 is CARASGVHSSTDTQYF. In nucleotides, the CDR3 is TGCGCCAGGGCTTCTGGGGTACACTCTAGCACAGATACGCAGTATTTT.

This clone was seen a few times. The V call is TRBV7-2, the J call TRBJ1-1; 9 bases match TRBD1. CDR1 is SGHTA, CDR2 FQGNSA, per germline. Trimming cost V 5 bases and J 5 bases; bases outside gene matches: 6. CDR3 size: 14 residues. CDR3 nucleotides: TGTGCCAGCAGCCTTGGGACAGGGAAGACTGAAGCTTTCTTT. Protein product: CASSLGTGKTEAFF. The whole variable domain, filled in from reference TRBV7-2 and TRBJ1-1, reads GAGVSQSPSNKVTEKGKDVELRCDPISGHTALYWYRQSLGQGLEFLIYFQGNSAPDKSGLPSDRFSAERTGGSVSTLTIQRTQQEDSAVYLCASSLGTGKTEAFFGQGTRLTVV.

This clone has a handful of counts. The same CDR3 arises from other DNA sequences in this sample as well. This chain connects TRBV2 to TRBJ1-6, with D unclear. Germline CDR1 reads SNHLY; CDR2 reads FYNNEI. Trimming pared 4 bases from V and 8 bases from J, leaving 6 bases between. The CDR3 consists of 12 residues. The CDR3 DNA reads TGTGCCAGCAGTGTGGGTGATTCACCCCTCCACTTT. It translates to CASSVGDSPLHF.

As DNA, the CDR3 is TGTGCCTGGAGAGCGGTGAACACTGAAGCTTTCTTT. It codes for CAWRAVNTEAFF. This rearrangement joins TRBV30 to TRBJ1-1; D is undetermined. Germline V CDR1 and CDR2: GTSNPN, SVGIG (reference sequence). This CDR3 contains 12 residues. V was cut by 3 bases and J by 0 bases, with 5 bases left in between.

The table lists this clone with a few counts. This chain links TRBV19 with TRBJ2-7, with D hard to call. The V gene lost 6 bases and the J gene lost 9 bases, with 18 bases spanning the gap. CDR1 is LNHDA and CDR2 is SQIVND in the germline V gene (reference sequence). CDR3 size: 13 residues. The CDR3 loop is CASSGGLDVRQYF. The CDR3 coding sequence is TGTGCCAGTAGCGGTGGGTTGGACGTACGGCAGTACTTC.

Of note for this clone: The sample carries other DNA sequences with the same CDR3. This chain uses TRBV7-3 with TRBJ2-1; 9 bases match TRBD2. Germline CDR1 SGHTA, CDR2 FQGTGA. V lost 2 bases, J lost 4 bases, and 3 bases stayed unmatched. CDR3 length: 15 amino acids. This CDR3 reads CASSLGLAGYNEQFF. As DNA, the CDR3 is TGTGCCAGCAGCTTAGGGCTAGCGGGGTACAATGAGCAGTTCTTC.

On this clone: Other DNA sequences in the sample encode the same CDR3. This chain connects TRBV20-1 to TRBJ2-3; no clear D. This CDR3 contains 11 residues. The V gene's germline CDR1 is DFQATT and CDR2 SNEGSKA (reference sequence). V was trimmed by 5 bases and J by 0 bases, leaving 3 bases between them. For the CDR3, the DNA is TGCAGTGCTCCTAGCACAGATACGCAGTATTTT. Translation: CSAPSTDTQYF.

The chain combines TRBV30 with TRBJ2-5; D is possibly TRBD1 or TRBD2 (5 bases each). The CDR3 contains 14 residues. Trimming stripped 4 bases from V and 7 bases from J, with 19 bases between. The germline gives CDR1 GTSNPN, CDR2 SVGIG (reference sequence). CDR3 sequence reads: CAWNRGRAGGTQYF. The CDR3 coding sequence is TGTGCCTGGAATAGAGGCAGGGCAGGAGGGACCCAGTACTTC. The whole variable domain, remainder taken from reference TRBV30 and TRBJ2-5, is SQTIHQWPATLVQPVGSPLSLECTVEGTSNPNLYWYRQAAGRGLQLLFYSVGIGQISSEVPQNLSASRPQDRQFILSSKKLLLSDSGFYLCAWNRGRAGGTQYFGPGTRLLVL.

The chain is built from TRBV29-1 and TRBJ2-5; possibly TRBD1 for D (6 bases). Germline lookup yields CDR1 SQVTM and CDR2 ANQGSEA. V dropped 0 bases and J dropped 2 bases, with 10 bases sitting between them. There are 14 residues in the CDR3. The DNA of the CDR3 is TGCAGCGTTGAAGACACAGGGAAACAAGAGACCCAGTACTTC. It translates to CSVEDTGKQETQYF.

The chain uses TRBV30 and TRBJ1-5, with TRBD1 identical over 7 bases. Germline V gives CDR1 GTSNPN, CDR2 SVGIG (reference sequence). V lost 2 bases to trimming and J lost 7 bases; unmatched junction nucleotides: 5. The length of the CDR3 is 13 residues. The CDR3 nucleotides are TGTGCCTGGAGTAAAGGGGGCGGGCAGCCCCAGCATTTT. Its translation is CAWSKGGGQPQHF.

This clone has only a few counts. J is TRBJ1-5 and V is TRBV2, with D unresolved. V shed 4 bases and J shed 6 bases, with 13 bases lying between them. The CDR3 is 14 amino acids. Germline V CDR1 and CDR2: SNHLY, FYNNEI. CDR3: CASSGVEGSQPQHF. In nucleotides, the CDR3 is TGTGCCAGCAGTGGAGTTGAAGGGAGTCAGCCCCAGCATTTT.

The chain uses TRBV4-3 and TRBJ1-5, with D uncertain. The CDR3 spans 13 residues. Trimming removed 1 base from V and 6 bases from J, with 7 bases in between. Germline CDR1 reads LGHNA; CDR2 reads YSLEER. CDR3 DNA sequence: TGCGCCAGCAGCCAAGTGAAAGGTCAGCCCCAGCATTTT. Translation: CASSQVKGQPQHF.

The V gene is TRBV19, the J gene TRBJ2-7, with D tentatively TRBD2 (5 bases). This CDR3 has 13 amino acids. Per germline, CDR1 LNHDA and CDR2 SQIVND (reference sequence). V lost 5 bases, J lost 2 bases, and 10 bases lay in between. The CDR3, as DNA: TGTGCCAGTAGTCTTGGACTCCCCTACGAGCAGTACTTC. This codes for CASSLGLPYEQYF. Together with reference TRBV19 and TRBJ2-7, the CDR3 gives the full variable domain: DGGITQSPKYLFRKEGQNVTLSCEQNLNHDAMYWYRQDPGQGLRLIYYSQIVNDFQKGDIAEGYSVSREKKESFPLTVTSAQKNPTAFYLCASSLGLPYEQYFGPGTRLTVT.

This chain's CDR3 is CASSLAQGSPSNQPQHF. The CDR3 DNA is TGTGCCAGCAGCTTGGCCCAGGGATCACCTAGCAATCAGCCCCAGCATTTT. The genes are TRBV5-6 and TRBJ1-5, with D tentatively TRBD1 (5 bases). The ends were cut back, 0 bases at V and 0 bases at J, with 13 bases in the middle. Germline CDR1 is SGHDT and CDR2 is YYEEEE. CDR3 length: 17 residues.

This chain links TRBV30 with TRBJ2-1; the D is unclear. Trimming cost V 0 bases and J 9 bases, with 9 bases left between them. There are 12 residues in the CDR3. CDR1 and CDR2 (germline): GTSNPN, SVGIG (reference sequence). As DNA, the CDR3 is TGTGCCTGGAGTGTGACGGGCGTTGAGCAGTTCTTC. Translation gives CAWSVTGVEQFF.

This clone occurred a few times. CDR3: CASSPRDGSEKLFF. The DNA for the CDR3 is TGTGCCAGCAGCCCCCGGGACGGTAGTGAAAAACTGTTTTTT. The rearrangement links TRBV7-2 to TRBJ1-4, with a possible D match to TRBD1 (5 bases). The CDR3 extends over 14 amino acids. The germline V gene has CDR1 SGHTA and CDR2 FQGNSA. V gave up 5 bases and J gave up 7 bases, with 14 bases separating them.

The CDR3 DNA reads TGTGCCAGCAGCTTGCAGGGGACCCCCGATGAGCAGTTCTTC. Protein sequence: CASSLQGTPDEQFF. The rearrangement uses TRBV7-3 and TRBJ2-1; possibly TRBD1 for D (6 bases). V gave up 3 bases and J gave up 8 bases, with 14 bases separating them. Germline V gene lookup returns CDR1 SGHTA and CDR2 FQGTGA. CDR3 length: 14 residues.

V and J are TRBV5-1 and TRBJ1-6; D gene uncertain. Germline CDR1 SGHRS, CDR2 YFSETQ. This CDR3 has 13 residues. V dropped 4 bases and J dropped 5 bases, with 7 bases sitting between them. The CDR3 DNA reads as TGCGCCAGCAGCCTAAAGGATAATTCACCCCTCCACTTT. Protein sequence: CASSLKDNSPLHF.

This clone was detected a few times. The V gene is TRBV7-6, the J gene TRBJ2-5; TRBD2 is a possible D gene (6 bases). The germline V gene encodes CDR1 SGHVS and CDR2 FNYEAQ. V shed 2 bases and J shed 5 bases, with 12 bases lying between them. This CDR3 contains 14 residues. CDR3 DNA sequence: TGTGCCAGCAGCTTACTGCGGGGCGGGGAGACCCAGTACTTC. Its translation: CASSLLRGGETQYF. The entire variable domain, with the rest obtained from reference TRBV7-6 and TRBJ2-5, is as follows: GAGVSQSPRYKVTKRGQDVALRCDPISGHVSLYWYRQALGQGPEFLTYFNYEAQQDKSGLPNDRFSAERPEGSISTLTIQRTEQRDSAMYRCASSLLRGGETQYFGPGTRLLVL.

This clone was found a few times. The chain recombines TRBV13 with TRBJ2-7; the D gene is possibly TRBD1 (6 bases). V was cut by 5 bases and J by 3 bases, with 14 bases left in between. The germline gives CDR1 PRHDT, CDR2 FYEKMQ (reference sequence). The CDR3 covers 14 residues. CDR3 DNA sequence: TGTGCCAGCAGCCCGACAGGTCGAGGCTACGAGCAGTACTTC. It yields the protein CASSPTGRGYEQYF.

The CDR3 DNA is TGTGCCAGCAGCGTCCGCGGGGGGCGACCCACCGGGGAGCTGTTTTTT. Its translation is CASSVRGGRPTGELFF. The genes are TRBV5-4 and TRBJ2-2; 8 nucleotides align to TRBD2. V was clipped by 4 bases and J by 4 bases; unmatched bases: 9. This CDR3 comprises 16 residues. In germline, CDR1 is SGHNT, CDR2 YYREEE (reference sequence).